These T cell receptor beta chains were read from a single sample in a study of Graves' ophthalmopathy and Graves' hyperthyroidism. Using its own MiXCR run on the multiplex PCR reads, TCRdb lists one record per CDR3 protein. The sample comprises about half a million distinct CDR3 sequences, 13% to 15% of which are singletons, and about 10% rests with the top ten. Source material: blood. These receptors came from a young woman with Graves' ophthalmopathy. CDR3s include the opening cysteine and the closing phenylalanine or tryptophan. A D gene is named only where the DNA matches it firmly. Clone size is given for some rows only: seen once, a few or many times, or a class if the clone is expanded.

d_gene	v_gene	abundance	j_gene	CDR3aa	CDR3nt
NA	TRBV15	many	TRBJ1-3	CATSRDGSGNTIYF	TGTGCCACCAGCAGAGACGGCTCTGGAAACACCATATATTTT
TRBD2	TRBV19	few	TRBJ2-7	CASSTNLAGTYEQYF	TGTGCCAGTAGTACCAACTTAGCGGGAACCTACGAGCAGTACTTC
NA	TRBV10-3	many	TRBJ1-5	CAIGDKEGGNEPQHF	TGTGCCATCGGGGATAAGGAAGGGGGGAACGAGCCCCAGCATTTT
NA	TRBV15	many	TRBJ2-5	CATSGPGAAKTQYF	TGTGCCACCAGCGGTCCGGGGGCAGCAAAGACCCAGTACTTC
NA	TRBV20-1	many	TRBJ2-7	CSARESRGVGYEQYF	TGCAGTGCTAGGGAATCCCGGGGTGTAGGCTACGAGCAGTACTTC
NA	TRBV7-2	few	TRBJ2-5	CASSLVAGQQETQYF	TGTGCCAGCAGCTTAGTGGCAGGCCAACAAGAGACCCAGTACTTC
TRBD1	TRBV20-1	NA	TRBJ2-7	CSARDRGQGADEQYF	TGCAGTGCTAGAGATAGGGGACAGGGGGCGGACGAGCAGTACTTC
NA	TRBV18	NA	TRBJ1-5	CASSPHPNLNQPQHF	TGTGCCAGCTCTCCACACCCGAACCTTAATCAGCCCCAGCATTTT
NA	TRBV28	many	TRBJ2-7	CASSFVGAEDEQYF	TGTGCCAGCAGTTTTGTTGGGGCGGAGGACGAGCAGTACTTC
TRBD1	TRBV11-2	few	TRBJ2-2	CASSSRTGKVVNTGELFF	TGTGCCAGCAGCTCCCGGACAGGGAAGGTGGTGAACACCGGGGAGCTGTTTTTT
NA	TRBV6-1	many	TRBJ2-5	CASSGEETQYF	TGTGCCAGCAGTGGCGAGGAGACCCAGTACTTC
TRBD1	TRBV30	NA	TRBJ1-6	CAWSRDRGLSPLHF	TGTGCCTGGAGTAGGGACAGGGGGCTTTCACCCCTCCACTTT
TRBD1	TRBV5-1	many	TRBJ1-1	CASRAGQGAVNTEAFF	TGCGCCAGCAGAGCGGGGCAGGGGGCTGTGAACACTGAAGCTTTCTTT
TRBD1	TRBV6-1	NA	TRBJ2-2	CASRLDRVTGELFF	TGTGCCAGCAGACTGGACAGGGTCACCGGGGAGCTGTTTTTT
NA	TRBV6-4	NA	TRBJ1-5	CARPGPHERGAQHF	TGTGCCCGCCCGGGGCCCCATGAGAGGGGGGCCCAGCATTTT
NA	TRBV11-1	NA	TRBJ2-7	CASSQATGTRAYEQYF	TGTGCCAGCAGCCAGGCCACCGGGACACGGGCCTACGAGCAGTACTTC
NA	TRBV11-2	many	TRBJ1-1	CASSLAGRAEAFF	TGTGCCAGCAGCTTAGCAGGGAGAGCTGAAGCTTTCTTT
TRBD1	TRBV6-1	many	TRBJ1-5	CASSPAPTGAQPQHF	TGTGCCAGCAGCCCCGCCCCGACAGGGGCTCAGCCCCAGCATTTT
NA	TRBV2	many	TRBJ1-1	CASPGRGTEAFF	TGTGCCAGCCCTGGGAGGGGCACTGAAGCTTTCTTT
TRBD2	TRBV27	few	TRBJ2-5	CASSFVAGGPLYETQYF	TGTGCCAGCAGTTTTGTGGCGGGAGGGCCGTTGTATGAGACCCAGTACTTC
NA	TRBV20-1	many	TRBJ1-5	CSAPNPRNSNQPQHF	TGCAGTGCCCCCAACCCCCGGAATAGCAATCAGCCCCAGCATTTT
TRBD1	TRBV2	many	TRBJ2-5	CASSESTRTGAETQYF	TGTGCCAGCAGTGAATCTACCAGGACAGGGGCAGAGACCCAGTACTTC
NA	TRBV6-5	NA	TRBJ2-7	CASSYSPLMGEQYF	TGTGCCAGCAGTTACTCGCCCTTGATGGGGGAGCAGTACTTC
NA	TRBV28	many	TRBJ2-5	CASSSPVNPQETQYF	TGTGCCAGCAGTTCCCCCGTCAACCCCCAAGAGACCCAGTACTTC
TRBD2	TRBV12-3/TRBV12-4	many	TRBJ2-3	CASEVGGADTQYF	TGTGCCAGCGAGGTGGGGGGGGCAGATACGCAGTATTTT
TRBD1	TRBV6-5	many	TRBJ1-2	CASNTDRAYYGYTF	TGTGCCAGCAATACCGACAGGGCCTACTATGGCTACACCTTC
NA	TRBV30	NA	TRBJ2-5	CAWSGRTMETQYF	TGTGCCTGGAGTGGTAGGACTATGGAGACCCAGTACTTC
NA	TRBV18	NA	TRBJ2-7	CASSQEQGSANEQYF	TGTGCCAGCTCACAAGAACAGGGTTCGGCGAACGAGCAGTACTTC